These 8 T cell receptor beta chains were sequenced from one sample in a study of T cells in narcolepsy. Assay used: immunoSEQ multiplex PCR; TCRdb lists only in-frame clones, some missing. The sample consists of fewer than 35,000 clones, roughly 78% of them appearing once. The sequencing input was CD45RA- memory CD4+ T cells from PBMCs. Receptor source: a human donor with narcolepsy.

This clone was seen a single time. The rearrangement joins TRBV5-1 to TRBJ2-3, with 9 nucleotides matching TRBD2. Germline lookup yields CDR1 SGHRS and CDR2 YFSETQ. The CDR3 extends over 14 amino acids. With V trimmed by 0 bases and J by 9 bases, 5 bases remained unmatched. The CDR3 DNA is TGCGCCAGCAGCTTGGAGGCGCGGGAGGGCACGCAGTATTTT. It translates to CASSLEAREGTQYF.

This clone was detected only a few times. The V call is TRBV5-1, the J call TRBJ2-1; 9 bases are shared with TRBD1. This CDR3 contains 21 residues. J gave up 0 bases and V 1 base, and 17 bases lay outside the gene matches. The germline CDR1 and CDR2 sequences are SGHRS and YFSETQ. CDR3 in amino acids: CASSLPTPGQGPVSSYNEQFF. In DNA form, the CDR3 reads TGCGCCAGCAGCTTGCCTACCCCCGGACAGGGGCCCGTAAGCTCCTACAATGAGCAGTTCTTC. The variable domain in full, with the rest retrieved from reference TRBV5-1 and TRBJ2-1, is KAGVTQTPRYLIKTRGQQVTLSCSPISGHRSVSWYQQTPGQGLQFLFEYFSETQRNKGNFPGRFSGRQFSNSRSEMNVSTLELGDSALYLCASSLPTPGQGPVSSYNEQFFGPGTRLTVL.

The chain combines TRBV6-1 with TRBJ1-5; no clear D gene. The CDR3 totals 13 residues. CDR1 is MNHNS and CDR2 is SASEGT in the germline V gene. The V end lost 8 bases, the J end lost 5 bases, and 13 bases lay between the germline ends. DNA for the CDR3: TGTGCCAGCGGCCGCGTGAGGGATCAGCCCCAGCATTTT. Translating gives CASGRVRDQPQHF.

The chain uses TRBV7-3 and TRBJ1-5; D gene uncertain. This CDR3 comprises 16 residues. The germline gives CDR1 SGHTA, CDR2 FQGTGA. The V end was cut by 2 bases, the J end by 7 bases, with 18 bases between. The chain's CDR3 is CASSLDKLDLPQPQHF. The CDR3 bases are TGTGCCAGCAGCTTAGACAAACTTGACCTCCCGCAGCCCCAGCATTTT.

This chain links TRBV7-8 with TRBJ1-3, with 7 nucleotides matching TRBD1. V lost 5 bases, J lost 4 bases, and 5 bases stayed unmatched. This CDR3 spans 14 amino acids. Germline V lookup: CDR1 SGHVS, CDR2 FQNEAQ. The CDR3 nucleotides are TGTGCCAGCAGCAACAGGGGAATCGGAAACACCATATATTTT. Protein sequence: CASSNRGIGNTIYF.

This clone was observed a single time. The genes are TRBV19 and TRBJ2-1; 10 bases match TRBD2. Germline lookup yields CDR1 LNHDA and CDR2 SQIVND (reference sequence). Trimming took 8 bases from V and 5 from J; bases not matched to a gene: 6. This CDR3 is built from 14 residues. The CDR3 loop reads CASRVLAGNNEQFF. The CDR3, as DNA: TGTGCCAGTCGAGTACTAGCGGGAAACAATGAGCAGTTCTTC. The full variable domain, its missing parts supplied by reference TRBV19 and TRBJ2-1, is DGGITQSPKYLFRKEGQNVTLSCEQNLNHDAMYWYRQDPGQGLRLIYYSQIVNDFQKGDIAEGYSVSREKKESFPLTVTSAQKNPTAFYLCASRVLAGNNEQFFGPGTRLTVL.

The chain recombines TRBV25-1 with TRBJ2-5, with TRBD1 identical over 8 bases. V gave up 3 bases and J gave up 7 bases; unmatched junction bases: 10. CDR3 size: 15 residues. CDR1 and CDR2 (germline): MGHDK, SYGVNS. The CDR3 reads CASSETDRAPGTQYF. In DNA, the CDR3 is TGTGCCAGCAGTGAGACGGACAGGGCCCCCGGGACCCAGTACTTC.

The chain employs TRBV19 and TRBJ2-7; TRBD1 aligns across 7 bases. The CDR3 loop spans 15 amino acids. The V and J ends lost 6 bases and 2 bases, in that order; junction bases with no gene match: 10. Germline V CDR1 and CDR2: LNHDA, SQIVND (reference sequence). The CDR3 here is CASSPDHRGPYEQYF. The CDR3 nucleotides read TGTGCCAGTAGCCCAGACCACAGGGGACCCTACGAGCAGTACTTC.